The clone carrying this T cell receptor (beta chain) was seen once. The data stem from a study of blood T cell repertoires in COVID-19. Study-wide context: T cells, B-cell-depleted T cells, or PBMCs supplied cDNA or gDNA.

Per the study methods: Amplifying reference gene primers gave estimates of nucleated cell counts. Generated by immunoSEQ multiplex PCR, the TCRdb table keeps only in-frame clones and is missing some. V, J and clone size are those of that table, while D and trimming were read from the DNA. The table records 290,000 or so clones, approximately 86% of them present only once. CDR1 and CDR2 (germline): WNHNN, SYGVQD (reference sequence). V gave up 2 bases and J gave up 3 bases; unmatched junction bases: 7. This CDR3 comprises 18 residues. The study counted Cohort 3 donors as recovered given two negative PCRs, clearance, or symptom resolution.

The sample consisted of PBMCs or T cells enriched from blood (not recorded which). V usage is TRBV10-1 and J usage is TRBJ2-1, with 13 bases identical to TRBD2. This sequence was found in a woman aged 18-35 years who had recovered from COVID-19. For the CDR3, the DNA is TGCGCCAGCAGTGAGATCCCGGGACTAGCGGGGTTCTACAATGAGCAGTTCTTC. It translates to CASSEIPGLAGFYNEQFF.